This T cell receptor (beta chain) comes out of a study of cytomegalovirus exposure and HLA in healthy donors (dated by TCRdb to 2017 to 2019). Background on the whole study: According to a later analysis, the 100 to 150 validation repertoires were produced on the same platform as the 600 to 850 repertoires of the first cohort. The study was designed to test whether signatures of past pathogen exposure could be identified by cataloging public T cell receptors. In addition to the first cohort of hundreds of subjects, a separate validation cohort of over 90 different subjects was used. High-throughput TCR immunosequencing, statistical association of individual TCRs with disease status, and machine learning were combined to predict cytomegalovirus infection status.

Overall study outcomes, separate from this receptor: Across donors, most TCR sequences were observed very rarely, whereas some public TCRs were present in many individuals. According to the authors, the approach could potentially be generalized to other disease states and immunological phenotypes. In the study, around 150 TCR beta chains were listed as associated with cytomegalovirus. Of the cluster scores, roughly 93% were above 0 in a later analysis, which found that TCRs clustered in the first cohort also tended to co-occur in the roughly 130 validation repertoires. A few of the identified cytomegalovirus-associated TCR beta chains were confirmed in vitro to be specific for cytomegalovirus antigens. In both the original and validation cohorts, the classifier was reported to diagnose cytomegalovirus status with high specificity and sensitivity. A later analysis had no HLA typing for the validation cohort, so co-occurrence there was scored across all 130 or so repertoires.

In regard to this clone: No antigen is known for it. No much larger clonotype is one base removed from it; base qualities were not supplied.

Library creation used the immunoSEQ multiplex PCR assay. The source study handled its data this way. A statistical classification framework was developed to diagnose cytomegalovirus status using the catalog of TCR beta chain sequences. TCRdb took over this immuneACCESS table, retaining in-frame rearrangements with V and J assigned. Such tables are incomplete; in checked studies, under half of the missing clones stem from an unresolved V gene, and the remainder is unexplained. V, J and clone size are those of that table, while D and trimming were read from the DNA. This sample lists about 150,000 clones; 80% to 95% were detected once. Together, the top ten hold about 0.7% of the sample. The donors were included in the validation cohort of roughly 130 subjects, a group kept apart from the approximately 700-subject first cohort. V has 1 base trimmed and J has 0 bases trimmed; junction bases matching no gene number 5. Including the terminal cysteine and valine, the CDR3 comprises 16 residues. Solely the CDR3 DNA is kept, with 48 bases framed from the first base. As encoded in the germline V gene, CDR1 is MGHDK while CDR2 is SYGVNS.

The material sequenced was PBMCs. This clonotype was sampled from a man aged 18 to 29 in good health and CMV-seronegative. The receptor chain draws on TRBV25-1 and TRBJ2-7; a stretch of 8 junction bases matches TRBD2. The nucleotides read TGTGCCAGCAGTGAATTTTTAAGCGGGAGCTCCTACGAGCAGTACGTC. Translated, this gives CASSEFLSGSSYEQYV.